This T cell receptor beta chain is drawn from a study of T cells in Graves' hyperthyroidism and ophthalmopathy. Germline CDR1 reads SSHAT; CDR2 reads FNYEAQ (reference sequence). This CDR3 spans 14 amino acids. General observations from the study: Expanded thyroid clonotypes (above 0.001) were mostly also found in blood.

Note on this clonotype: Its antigen is not known.

Diagnosis relied on clinical symptoms, serum thyroxine and TRAb, thyroid ultrasound and orbital computed tomography. Isolation of PBMCs was performed on around 9.8 ml fresh peripheral blood. Authors of the study amplified TCR beta CDR3 regions from RNA transcripts. HTBI primers were the set used in a first-round RT-PCR of the TCR CDR3. TCRdb reprocessed the multiplex PCR reads via MiXCR and lists one record per CDR3 protein. The data contain about 640,000 distinct CDR3 sequences, 20% of them singletons. The specimen sequenced was blood. The chain recombines TRBV7-7 with TRBJ2-5, with 8 bases lining up with TRBD2. The TCR comes from a man aged 25-40 years with Graves' ophthalmopathy. CDR3 protein: CSSSSLAEWETQYF. CDR3 sequence (DNA): TGTTCTAGCAGCTCACTAGCGGAGTGGGAGACCCAGTACTTC.